Below, 5 T cell receptor beta chains from the same sample are listed, as sequenced in a study of blood T cell repertoires in COVID-19 (dated by TCRdb to 2020 to 2021). Receptors were amplified or captured by the immunoSEQ multiplex PCR assay. TCRdb stores this immuneACCESS table with in-frame sequences only. Part of the clones is absent; in the studies checked, under half of the shortfall reflects unresolved V genes, and no reason is known for the rest. The sample includes 190,000 or so clones, with 85% to 90% observed a single time. The ten biggest clones cover 2.7% of the sample. Sequenced material: peripheral blood. The receptors originated from a man aged 35-49 years with active or convalescent COVID-19.

V is TRBV4-1 and J is TRBJ2-1; 8 nucleotides agree with TRBD2. Germline V gene data show CDR1 as MGHRA and CDR2 as YSYEKL. V shed 1 base, J shed 9 bases, and the junction held 5 bases outside the gene matches. The CDR3 totals 14 residues. CDR3 DNA sequence: TGCGCCAGCAGCCAAGTGGCGGGGGGCGGTGAGCAGTTCTTC. It codes for CASSQVAGGGEQFF.

V and J are TRBV7-2 and TRBJ2-7; weak D call: TRBD1 (6 bases). Germline V gene sequence: CDR1 SGHTA, CDR2 FQGNSA. The CDR3 has 14 amino acids. Trimming removed 2 bases at V and 2 bases at J, with 10 bases between. CDR3 DNA sequence: TGTGCCAGCAGCTTATCAGGGGCCACCTACGAGCAGTACTTC. Its protein is CASSLSGATYEQYF. Complete variable domain (other parts from reference TRBV7-2 and TRBJ2-7): GAGVSQSPSNKVTEKGKDVELRCDPISGHTALYWYRQSLGQGLEFLIYFQGNSAPDKSGLPSDRFSAERTGGSVSTLTIQRTQQEDSAVYLCASSLSGATYEQYFGPGTRLTVT.

The chain combines TRBV21-1 with TRBJ1-3; no DNA check was done on the table's D call, TRBD1. TRBV21-1 corresponds to a pseudogene. The CDR3 loop spans 17 amino acids. CDR3 in DNA: TGTGCCAGCAGCAAAGCGCAACAGGGGGCGGAAGGAAACACCATATATTTT. It specifies CASSKAQQGAEGNTIYF.

This chain connects TRBV28 to TRBJ2-5; TRBD1 aligns across 8 bases. CDR1 and CDR2 (germline): MDHEN, SYDVKM. The CDR3 runs 14 residues. The V and J ends lost 4 bases and 3 bases, in that order; junction bases with no gene match: 4. Here the CDR3 DNA reads TGTGCCAGCAGTTCCCCGACAGGGGAAGAGACCCAGTACTTC. It is translated as CASSSPTGEETQYF.

The chain links TRBV27 to TRBJ2-5; 9 bases agree with TRBD1. V was pared by 6 bases and J by 3 bases, with 8 bases of the junction left unmatched. Germline V gene data show CDR1 as MNHEY and CDR2 as SMNVEV (reference sequence). This CDR3 spans 15 amino acids. The CDR3 loop reads CASSLDRGGKETQYF. The CDR3 DNA sequence: TGTGCCAGCAGCCTGGACAGGGGTGGTAAAGAGACCCAGTACTTC.